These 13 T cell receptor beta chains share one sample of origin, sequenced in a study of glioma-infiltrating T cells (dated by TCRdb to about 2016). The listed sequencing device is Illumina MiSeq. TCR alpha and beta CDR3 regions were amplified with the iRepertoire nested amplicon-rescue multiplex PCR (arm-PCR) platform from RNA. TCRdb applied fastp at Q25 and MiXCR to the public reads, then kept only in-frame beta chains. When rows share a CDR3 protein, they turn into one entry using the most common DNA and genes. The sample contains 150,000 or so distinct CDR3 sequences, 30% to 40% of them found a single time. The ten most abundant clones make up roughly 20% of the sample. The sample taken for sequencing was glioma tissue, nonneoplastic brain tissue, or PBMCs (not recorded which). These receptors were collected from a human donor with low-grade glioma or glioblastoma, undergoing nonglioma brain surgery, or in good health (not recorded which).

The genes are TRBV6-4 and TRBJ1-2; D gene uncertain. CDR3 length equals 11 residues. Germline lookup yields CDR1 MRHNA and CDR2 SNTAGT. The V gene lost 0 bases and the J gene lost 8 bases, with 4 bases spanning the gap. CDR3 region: CASSDSLGYTF. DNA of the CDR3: TGTGCCAGCAGTGACTCTTTGGGCTACACCTTC.

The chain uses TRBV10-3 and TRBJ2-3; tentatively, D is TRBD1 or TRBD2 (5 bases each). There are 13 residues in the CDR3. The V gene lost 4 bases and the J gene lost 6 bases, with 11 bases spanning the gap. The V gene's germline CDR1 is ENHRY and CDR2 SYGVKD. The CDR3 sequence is CAISGGSFDTQYF. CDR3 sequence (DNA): TGTGCCATCAGTGGGGGGAGCTTCGATACGCAGTATTTT.

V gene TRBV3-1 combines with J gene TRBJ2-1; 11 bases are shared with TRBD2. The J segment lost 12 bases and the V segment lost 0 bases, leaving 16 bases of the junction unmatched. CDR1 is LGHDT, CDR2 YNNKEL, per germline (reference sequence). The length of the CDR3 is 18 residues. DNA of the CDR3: TGTGCCAGCAGCCAAGATTCTGGTGTAGTTGCTAGCGGGAGGTGGCAGTTCTTC. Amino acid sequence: CASSQDSGVVASGRWQFF.

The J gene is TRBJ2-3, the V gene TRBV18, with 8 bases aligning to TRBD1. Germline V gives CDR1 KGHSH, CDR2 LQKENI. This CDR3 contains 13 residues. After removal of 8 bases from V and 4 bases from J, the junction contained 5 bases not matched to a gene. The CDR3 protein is CASTLQGADTQYF. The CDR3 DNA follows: TGTGCCAGCACACTACAGGGGGCAGATACGCAGTATTTT.

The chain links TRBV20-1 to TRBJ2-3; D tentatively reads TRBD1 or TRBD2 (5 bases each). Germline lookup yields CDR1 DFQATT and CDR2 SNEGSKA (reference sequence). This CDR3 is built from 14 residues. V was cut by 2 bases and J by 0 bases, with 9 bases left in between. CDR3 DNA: TGCAGTGCTAGATTGGGACCAAGCACAGATACGCAGTATTTT. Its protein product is CSARLGPSTDTQYF.

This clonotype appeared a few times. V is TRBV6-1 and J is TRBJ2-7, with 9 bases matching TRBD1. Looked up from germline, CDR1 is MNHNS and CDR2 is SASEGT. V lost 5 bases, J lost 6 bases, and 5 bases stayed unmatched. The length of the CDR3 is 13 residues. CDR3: CASSSTGGSEQYF. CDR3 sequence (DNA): TGTGCCAGCAGTTCAACAGGGGGCTCCGAGCAGTACTTC.

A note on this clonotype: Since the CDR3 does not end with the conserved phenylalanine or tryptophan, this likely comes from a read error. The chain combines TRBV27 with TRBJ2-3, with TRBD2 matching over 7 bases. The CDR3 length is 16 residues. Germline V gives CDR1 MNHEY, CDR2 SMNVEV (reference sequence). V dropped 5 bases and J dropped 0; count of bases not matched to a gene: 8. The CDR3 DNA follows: TGTGCCAGCAGTCCGCTCGGGGGGTCTAGCACAGATACGCAGTATCTT. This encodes CASSPLGGSSTDTQYL.

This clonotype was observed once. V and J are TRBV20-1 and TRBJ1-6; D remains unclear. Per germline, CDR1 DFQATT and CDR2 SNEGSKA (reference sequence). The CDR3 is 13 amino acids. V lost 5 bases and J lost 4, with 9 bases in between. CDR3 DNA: TGCAGTGCTCCCTTTGGTTATAATTCACCCCTCCACTTT. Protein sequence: CSAPFGYNSPLHF.

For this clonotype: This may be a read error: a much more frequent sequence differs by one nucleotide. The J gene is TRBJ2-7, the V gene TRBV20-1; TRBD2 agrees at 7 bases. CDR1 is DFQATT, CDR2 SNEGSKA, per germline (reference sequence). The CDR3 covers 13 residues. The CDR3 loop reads CSARDGRDYEQCF. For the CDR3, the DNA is TGCAGTGCTAGAGACGGCAGGGACTACGAGCAGTGCTTC.

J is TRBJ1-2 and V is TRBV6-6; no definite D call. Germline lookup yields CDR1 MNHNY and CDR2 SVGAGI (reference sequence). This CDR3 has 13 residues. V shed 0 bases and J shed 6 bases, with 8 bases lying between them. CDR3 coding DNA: TGTGCCAGCAGTTACTCGGACGCCAATGGCTACACCTTC. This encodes CASSYSDANGYTF.

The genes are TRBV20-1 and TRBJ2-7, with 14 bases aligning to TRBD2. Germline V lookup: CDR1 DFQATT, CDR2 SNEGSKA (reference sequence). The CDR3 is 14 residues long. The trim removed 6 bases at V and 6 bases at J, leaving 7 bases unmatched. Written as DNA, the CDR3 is TGCAGTGCACCGACTAGCGGGGGGGCCGCCGAGCAGTACTTC. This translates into CSAPTSGGAAEQYF.

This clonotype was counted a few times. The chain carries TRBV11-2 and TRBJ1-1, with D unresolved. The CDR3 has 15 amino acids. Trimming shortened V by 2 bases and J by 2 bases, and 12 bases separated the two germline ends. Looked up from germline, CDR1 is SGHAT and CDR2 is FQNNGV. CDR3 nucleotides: TGTGCCAGCAGCTTAAGGAAAAGCTACAACACTGAAGCTTTCTTT. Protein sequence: CASSLRKSYNTEAFF.

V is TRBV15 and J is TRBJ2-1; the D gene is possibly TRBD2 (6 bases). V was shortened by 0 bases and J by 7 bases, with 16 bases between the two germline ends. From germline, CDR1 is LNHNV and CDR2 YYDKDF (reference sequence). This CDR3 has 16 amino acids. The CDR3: CATSRDMGTGPNEQFF. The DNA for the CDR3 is TGTGCCACCAGCAGAGATATGGGGACTGGACCAAATGAGCAGTTCTTC.